This T cell receptor beta chain is drawn from a study of PD-1 blockade in classical Hodgkin lymphoma. Study-level points and caveats: Exclusion was applied to patients who started nivolumab under 1 year after ASCT. Whereas CD4+ TCR diversity had risen significantly by C4D1, CD8+ TCR diversity had not.

This table comes from immunoSEQ multiplex PCR, and its TCRdb copy is limited to in-frame clones, with some not included. Here the sample spans around 25,000 clones, less than 90% being singletons. Autologous stem cell transplantation was followed by relapse in every patient, and brentuximab vedotin exposure varied. Researchers used magnetic negative selection to pull out pure CD4+ T cells from thawed PBMCs. Worth noting for this clone: Its antigen is as yet unknown.

J was trimmed by 9 bases and V by 0 bases; bases with no gene match: 8. Germline CDR1 and CDR2: SGHKS and YYEKEE (reference sequence). This CDR3 is 15 amino acids long. This TCR came from a human donor with classical Hodgkin lymphoma. The sample in question was CD4+ T cells from blood, obtained at baseline. The genes are TRBV5-5 and TRBJ2-4; 8 positions agree with TRBD1. The CDR3 reads CASSLVQGQASIQYF. The DNA of the CDR3 is TGTGCCAGCAGCTTGGTCCAGGGACAGGCCAGCATTCAGTACTTC.